This TCR beta chain was sequenced for a study of T cell responses to AZD1222 COVID-19 vaccine. Study-wide results and caveats: No repertoire was sampled before or during the peak T cell response, only after it. Clonal diversity was possibly underestimated, and the donors were mostly white British, with more females.

Regarding this clone: Its specificity is not known.

Clones were read by immunoSEQ multiplex PCR, and TCRdb kept only the in-frame ones, dropping some. The sample includes approximately 90,000 clones, over 80% seen only once; the top ten take 6% to 9%. Trimming removed 4 bases from V and 4 bases from J, with 10 bases in between. CDR3 length equals 13 residues. CDR1 and CDR2 (germline): LGHDT, YNNKEL (reference sequence). The material was peripheral blood, obtained on day 0 of AZD1222 vaccination. This sequence was found in an adult in good health. J is TRBJ1-2 and V is TRBV3-1 (or the pseudogene TRBV3-2), with TRBD1 as a possible D gene (6 bases). The CDR3 DNA sequence: TGTGCCAGCAGCCGAAAAGGGGGCTATGGCTACACCTTC. Its translation: CASSRKGGYGYTF.